Sequencing of this T cell receptor beta chain was carried out in a study of resident and recirculating memory T cells in vitiligo. Study at large: Each patient gave two lesional and two nonlesional epidermal shave biopsies, plus PBMCs. Whole samples, not sorted cells, were homogenized and used for genomic DNA extraction.

As concerns this clone: One junction end does not reproduce the germline sequence, and a read error may be involved.

CDR1 is MNHNY, CDR2 SVGAGI, per germline (reference sequence). This CDR3 has 13 residues. Using immunoSEQ multiplex PCR, the repertoire was profiled, and TCRdb retains in-frame clones only, with some absent. The repertoire holds 40,000 to 50,000 clones, with approximately 91% as singletons. Patients' lesions had not changed for the previous 6 months. The sequenced sample consisted of blood. The rearrangement links TRBV6-6 to TRBJ2-5, with a weak D call TRBD1 (5 bases). The clonotype originates from a male donor with vitiligo. Written as DNA, the CDR3 is TGTGTCAGCATGAGGACAAACCAAGAGACCCAGTACTTC. Protein: CVSMRTNQETQYF.